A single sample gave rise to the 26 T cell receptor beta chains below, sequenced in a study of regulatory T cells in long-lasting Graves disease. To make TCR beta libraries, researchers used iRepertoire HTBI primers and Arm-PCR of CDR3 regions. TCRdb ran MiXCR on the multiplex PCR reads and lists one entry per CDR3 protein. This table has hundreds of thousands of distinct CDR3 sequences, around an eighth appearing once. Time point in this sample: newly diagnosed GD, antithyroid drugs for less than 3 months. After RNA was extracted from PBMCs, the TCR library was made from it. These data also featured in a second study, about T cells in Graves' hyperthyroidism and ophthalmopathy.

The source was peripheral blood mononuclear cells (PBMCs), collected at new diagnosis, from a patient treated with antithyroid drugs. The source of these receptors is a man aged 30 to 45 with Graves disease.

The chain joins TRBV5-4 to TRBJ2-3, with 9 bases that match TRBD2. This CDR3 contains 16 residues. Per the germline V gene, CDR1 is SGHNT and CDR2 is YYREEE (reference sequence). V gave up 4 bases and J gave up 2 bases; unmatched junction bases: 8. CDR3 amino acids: CASSDSSGAFTDTQYF. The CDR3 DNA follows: TGTGCCAGCAGCGACTCTAGCGGGGCTTTCACAGATACGCAGTATTTT.

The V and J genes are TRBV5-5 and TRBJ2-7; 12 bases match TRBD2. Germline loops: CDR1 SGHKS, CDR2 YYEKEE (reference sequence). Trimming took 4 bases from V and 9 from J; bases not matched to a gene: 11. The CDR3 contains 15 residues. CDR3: CASSPPRLAGAVQYF. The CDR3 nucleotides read TGTGCCAGCAGCCCACCCCGACTAGCGGGAGCGGTGCAGTACTTC. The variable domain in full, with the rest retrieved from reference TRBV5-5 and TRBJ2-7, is DAGVTQSPTHLIKTRGQQVTLRCSPISGHKSVSWYQQVLGQGPQFIFQYYEKEERGRGNFPDRFSARQFPNYSSELNVNALLLGDSALYLCASSPPRLAGAVQYFGPGTRLTVT.

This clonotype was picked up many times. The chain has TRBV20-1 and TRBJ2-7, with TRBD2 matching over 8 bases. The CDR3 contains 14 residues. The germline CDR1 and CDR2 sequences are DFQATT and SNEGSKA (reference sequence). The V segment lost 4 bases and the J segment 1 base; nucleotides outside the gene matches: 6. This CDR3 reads CSAKGVAGSYEQYF. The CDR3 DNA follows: TGCAGTGCTAAAGGGGTAGCGGGATCCTACGAGCAGTACTTC.

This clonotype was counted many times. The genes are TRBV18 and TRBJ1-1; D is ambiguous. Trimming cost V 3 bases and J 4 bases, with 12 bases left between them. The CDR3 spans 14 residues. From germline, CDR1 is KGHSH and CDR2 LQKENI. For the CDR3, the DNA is TGTGCCAGCTCACCTACCGGACGGTCCACTGAAGCTTTCTTT. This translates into CASSPTGRSTEAFF.

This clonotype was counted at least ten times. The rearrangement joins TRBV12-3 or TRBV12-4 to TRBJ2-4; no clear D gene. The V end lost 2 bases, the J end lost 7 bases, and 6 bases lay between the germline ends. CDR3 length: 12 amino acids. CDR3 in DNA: TGTGCCAGCAGTTTATCCAGTAACATTCAGTACTTC. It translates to CASSLSSNIQYF.

The chain's CDR3 is CASSEAQGRAQPQHF. CDR3 sequence (DNA): TGTGCCAGCAGTGAAGCCCAGGGTCGGGCTCAGCCCCAGCATTTT. The chain links TRBV6-1 to TRBJ1-5; D perhaps matches TRBD1 (5 bases). This CDR3 contains 15 residues. Trimming removed 0 bases at V and 6 bases at J, with 12 bases between. CDR1 is MNHNS and CDR2 is SASEGT in the germline V gene.

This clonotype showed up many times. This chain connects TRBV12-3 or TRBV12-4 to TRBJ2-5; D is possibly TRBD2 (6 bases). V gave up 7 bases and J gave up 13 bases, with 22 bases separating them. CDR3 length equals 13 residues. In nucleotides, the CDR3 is TGTGCCAGCAATAGTCCTCCGGGGACTCATTGGTACTTC. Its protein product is CASNSPPGTHWYF.

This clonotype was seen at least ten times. CDR3 protein: CASSLSWQSNQPQHF. For the CDR3, the DNA is TGTGCCAGCAGTTTATCGTGGCAGAGCAATCAGCCCCAGCATTTT. This sequence joins TRBV27 and TRBJ1-5; no clear D gene. The CDR3 spans 15 residues. Germline V gives CDR1 MNHEY, CDR2 SMNVEV (reference sequence). V gave up 0 bases and J gave up 1 base, with 7 bases separating them.

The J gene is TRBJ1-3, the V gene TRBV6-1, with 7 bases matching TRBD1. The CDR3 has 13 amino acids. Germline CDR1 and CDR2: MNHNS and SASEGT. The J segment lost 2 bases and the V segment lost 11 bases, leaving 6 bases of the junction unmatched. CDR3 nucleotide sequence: TGTGCCGGGGGAGGACAGGCTGGAAACACCATATATTTT. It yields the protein CAGGGQAGNTIYF.

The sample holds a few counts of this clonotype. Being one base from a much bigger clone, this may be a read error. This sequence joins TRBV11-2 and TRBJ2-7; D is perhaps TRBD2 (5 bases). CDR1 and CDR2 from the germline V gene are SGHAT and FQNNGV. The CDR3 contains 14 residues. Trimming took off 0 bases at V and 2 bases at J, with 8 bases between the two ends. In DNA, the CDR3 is TGTGCCAGCAGCTTAGATCCCGGGACCTACGAGCAGTACTTC. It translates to CASSLDPGTYEQYF.

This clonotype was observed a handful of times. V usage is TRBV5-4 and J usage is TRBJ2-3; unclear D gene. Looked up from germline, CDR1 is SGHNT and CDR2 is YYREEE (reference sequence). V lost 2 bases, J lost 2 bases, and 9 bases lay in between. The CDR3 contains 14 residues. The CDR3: CASSFDTYTDTQYF. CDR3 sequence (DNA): TGTGCCAGCAGCTTCGACACCTACACAGATACGCAGTATTTT.

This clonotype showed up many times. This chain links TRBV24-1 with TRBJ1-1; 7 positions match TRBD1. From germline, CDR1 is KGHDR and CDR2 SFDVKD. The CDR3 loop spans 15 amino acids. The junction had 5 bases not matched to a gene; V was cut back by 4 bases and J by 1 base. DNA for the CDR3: TGTGCCACCAGTGACAGACAGGGACCGAACACTGAAGCTTTCTTT. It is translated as CATSDRQGPNTEAFF.

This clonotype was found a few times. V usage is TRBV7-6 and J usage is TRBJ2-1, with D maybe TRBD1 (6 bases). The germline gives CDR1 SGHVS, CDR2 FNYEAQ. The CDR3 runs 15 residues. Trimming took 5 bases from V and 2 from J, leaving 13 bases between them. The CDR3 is CASSGGGATYNEQFF. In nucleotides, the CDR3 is TGTGCCAGCAGCGGTGGGGGCGCAACCTACAATGAGCAGTTCTTC.

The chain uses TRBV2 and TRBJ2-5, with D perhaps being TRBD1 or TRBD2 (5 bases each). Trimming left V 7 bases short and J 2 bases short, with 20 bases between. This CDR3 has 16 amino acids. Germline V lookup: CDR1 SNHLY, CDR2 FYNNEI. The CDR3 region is CASIPQQARRQETQYF. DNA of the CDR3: TGTGCCAGCATCCCCCAACAGGCCCGGAGGCAAGAGACCCAGTACTTC.

CDR3 region: CASSTTGPGELFF. In DNA, the CDR3 is TGCGCCAGCAGCACGACAGGGCCCGGGGAGCTGTTTTTT. The J gene is TRBJ2-2, the V gene TRBV5-1, with 7 positions matching TRBD1. The CDR3 loop spans 13 amino acids. V trimming: 4 bases; J trimming: 6 bases; junction bases outside the gene matches: 3. Germline V lookup: CDR1 SGHRS, CDR2 YFSETQ. The whole variable domain, remainder taken from reference TRBV5-1 and TRBJ2-2, is KAGVTQTPRYLIKTRGQQVTLSCSPISGHRSVSWYQQTPGQGLQFLFEYFSETQRNKGNFPGRFSGRQFSNSRSEMNVSTLELGDSALYLCASSTTGPGELFFGEGSRLTVL.

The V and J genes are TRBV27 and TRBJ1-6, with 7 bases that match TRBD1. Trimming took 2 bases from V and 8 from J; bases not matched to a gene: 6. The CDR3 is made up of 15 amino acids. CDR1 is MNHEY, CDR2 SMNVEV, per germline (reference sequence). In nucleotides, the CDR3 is TGTGCCAGCAGTTTAACCAGGGGGGATCATTCACCCCTCCACTTT. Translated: CASSLTRGDHSPLHF.

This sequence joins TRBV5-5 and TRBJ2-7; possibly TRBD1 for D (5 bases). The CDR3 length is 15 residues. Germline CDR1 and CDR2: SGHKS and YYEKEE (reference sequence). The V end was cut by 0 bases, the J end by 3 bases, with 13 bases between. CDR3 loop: CASSLDGQGSYEQYF. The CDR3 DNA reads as TGTGCCAGCAGCTTGGATGGCCAGGGCAGCTACGAGCAGTACTTC. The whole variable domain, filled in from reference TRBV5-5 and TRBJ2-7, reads DAGVTQSPTHLIKTRGQQVTLRCSPISGHKSVSWYQQVLGQGPQFIFQYYEKEERGRGNFPDRFSARQFPNYSSELNVNALLLGDSALYLCASSLDGQGSYEQYFGPGTRLTVT.

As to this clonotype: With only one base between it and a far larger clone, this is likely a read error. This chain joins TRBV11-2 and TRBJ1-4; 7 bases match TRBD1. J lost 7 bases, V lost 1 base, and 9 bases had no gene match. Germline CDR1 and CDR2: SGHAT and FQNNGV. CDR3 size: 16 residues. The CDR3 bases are TGTGCCAGCAGCTTAGGTCCCGGGACAGCGGGTGAAAAACTGTTTTTT. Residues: CASSLGPGTAGEKLFF.

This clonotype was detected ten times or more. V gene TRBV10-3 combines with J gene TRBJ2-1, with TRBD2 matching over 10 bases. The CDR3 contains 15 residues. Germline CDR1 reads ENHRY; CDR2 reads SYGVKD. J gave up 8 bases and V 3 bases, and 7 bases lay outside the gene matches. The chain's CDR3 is CAISDGTSATHEQFF. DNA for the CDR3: TGTGCCATCAGTGACGGGACTAGCGCCACTCATGAGCAGTTCTTC.

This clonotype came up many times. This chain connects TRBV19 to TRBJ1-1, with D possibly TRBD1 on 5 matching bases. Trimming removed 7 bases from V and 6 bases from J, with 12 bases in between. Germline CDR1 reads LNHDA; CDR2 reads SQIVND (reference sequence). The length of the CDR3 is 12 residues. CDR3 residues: CASMEGWAEAFF. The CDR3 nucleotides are TGTGCCAGTATGGAGGGGTGGGCTGAAGCTTTCTTT.

Written as DNA, the CDR3 is TGCGCCAGCAGCCAAAACTTGGCTACAGGGGGGGATACGCAGTATTTT. It specifies CASSQNLATGGDTQYF. The V call is TRBV4-3, the J call TRBJ2-3; 8 nucleotides line up with TRBD1. The CDR3 covers 16 residues. Germline V gene lookup returns CDR1 LGHNA and CDR2 YSLEER. Losses at the gene ends were 2 bases for V and 6 bases for J; bases not matched to a gene: 10.

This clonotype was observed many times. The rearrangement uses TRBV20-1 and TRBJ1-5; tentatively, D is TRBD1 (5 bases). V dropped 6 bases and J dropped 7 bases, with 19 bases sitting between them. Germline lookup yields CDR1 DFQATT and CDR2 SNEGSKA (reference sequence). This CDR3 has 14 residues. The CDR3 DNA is TGCAGTGCCCACCTTGGGACGGGCTGGCAGCCCCAGCATTTT. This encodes CSAHLGTGWQPQHF.

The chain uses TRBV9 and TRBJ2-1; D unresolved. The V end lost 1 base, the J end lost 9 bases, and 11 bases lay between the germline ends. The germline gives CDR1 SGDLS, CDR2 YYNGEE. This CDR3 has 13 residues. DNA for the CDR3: TGTGCCAGCAGCGTACGGGCAGCTGGTGAGCAGTTCTTC. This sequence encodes CASSVRAAGEQFF.

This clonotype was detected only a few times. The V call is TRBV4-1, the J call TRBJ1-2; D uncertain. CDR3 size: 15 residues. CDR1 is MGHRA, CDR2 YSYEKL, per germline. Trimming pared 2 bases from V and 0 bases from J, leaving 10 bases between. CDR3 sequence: CASSQTATTNYGYTF. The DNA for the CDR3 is TGCGCCAGCAGCCAAACGGCCACTACTAACTATGGCTACACCTTC.

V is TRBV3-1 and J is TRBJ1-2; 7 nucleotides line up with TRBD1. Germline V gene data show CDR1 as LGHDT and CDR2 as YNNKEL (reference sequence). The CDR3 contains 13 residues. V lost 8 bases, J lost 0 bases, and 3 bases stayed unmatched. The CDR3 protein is CASRDRANYGYTF. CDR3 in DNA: TGTGCCAGCCGGGACAGAGCTAACTATGGCTACACCTTC.

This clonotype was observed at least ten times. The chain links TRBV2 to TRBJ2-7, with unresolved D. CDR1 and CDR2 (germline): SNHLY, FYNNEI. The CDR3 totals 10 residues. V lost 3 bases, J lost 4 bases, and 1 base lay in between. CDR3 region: CASSEYEQYF. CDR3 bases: TGTGCCAGCAGTGAGTACGAGCAGTACTTC.